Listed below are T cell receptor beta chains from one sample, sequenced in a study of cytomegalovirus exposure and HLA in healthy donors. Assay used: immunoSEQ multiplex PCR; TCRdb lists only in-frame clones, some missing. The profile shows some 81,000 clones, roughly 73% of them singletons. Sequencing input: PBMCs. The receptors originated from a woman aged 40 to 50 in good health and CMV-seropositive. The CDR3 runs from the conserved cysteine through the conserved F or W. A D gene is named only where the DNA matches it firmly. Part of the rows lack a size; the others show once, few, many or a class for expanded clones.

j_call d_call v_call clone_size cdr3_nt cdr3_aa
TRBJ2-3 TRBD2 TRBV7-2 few TGTGCCAGCAGCTTAAATCCTAGACTAGCGGGGGTCCCAGATACGCAGTATTTT CASSLNPRLAGVPDTQYF
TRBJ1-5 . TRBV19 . TGTGCCAGTTCCGCTGGGGGCCAGCCCCAGCATTTT CASSAGGQPQHF
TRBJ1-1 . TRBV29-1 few TGCAGCGCCCGGTTGTCCGTTGGTGAAGCTTTCTTT CSARLSVGEAFF
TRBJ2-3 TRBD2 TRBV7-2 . TGTGCCAGCAGCCCCGCCGGCGGGGGGAGCACAGATACGCAGTATTTT CASSPAGGGSTDTQYF
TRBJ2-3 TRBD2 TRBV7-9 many TGTGCCAGCAGCCCCAGCCCACTAGCGGGGTTTTCAGATACGCAGTATTTT CASSPSPLAGFSDTQYF
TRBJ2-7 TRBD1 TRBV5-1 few TGCGCCAGCAGCTTAACAGGGGAATCCTACGAGCAGTACTTC CASSLTGESYEQYF
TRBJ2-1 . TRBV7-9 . TGTGCCAGCAGCTTCAGTAGCTCGAGCCCCTACAATGAGCAGTTCTTC CASSFSSSSPYNEQFF
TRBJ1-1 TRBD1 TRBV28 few TGTGCCAGCGCACCAGGGGGAACTGAAGCTTTCTTT CASAPGGTEAFF
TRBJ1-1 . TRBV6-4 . TGTGCCAGCTGTGCTCCGGGACTCATTGCCTCCACTGAAGCTTTCTTT CASCAPGLIASTEAFF
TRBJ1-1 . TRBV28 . TGTGCCAGCAACTTACAGGGAGGGGACACTGAAGCTTTCTTT CASNLQGGDTEAFF
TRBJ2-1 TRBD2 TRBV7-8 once TGTGCCAGCAGCCTCGGACTAGCCGGTGAGCAGTTCTTC CASSLGLAGEQFF
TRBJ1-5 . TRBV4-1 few TGCGCCAGCAGCCAAAATAGCCGGGATAATCAGCCCCAGCATTTT CASSQNSRDNQPQHF
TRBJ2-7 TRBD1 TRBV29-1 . TGCAGCGCGGGGGACAGGAGCTCCTACGAGCAGTACTTC CSAGDRSSYEQYF
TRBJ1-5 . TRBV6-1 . TGTGCCAGCAGACCAGACAGTTTAAACAATCAGCCCCAGCATTTT CASRPDSLNNQPQHF
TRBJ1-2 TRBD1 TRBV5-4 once TGTGCCAGCAGCTTCCGGACAGGGTATACATCAGTCGCTACGTATGGCTACACCTTC CASSFRTGYTSVATYGYTF
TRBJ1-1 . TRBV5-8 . TGTGCCAGCAGCGCCCCGACAATAATGAACACTGAAGCTTTCTTT CASSAPTIMNTEAFF
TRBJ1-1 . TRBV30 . TGTGCCTGGGACCTAGCCTCGAACACTGAAGCTTTCTTT CAWDLASNTEAFF
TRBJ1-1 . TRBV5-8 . TGTGCCAGCAGCTCCTGGATCCTAGGAGCTTTCTTT CASSSWILGAFF
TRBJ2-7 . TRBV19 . TGTGCCAGTAGTAAGGACAGCAGAACCTACGAGCAGTACTTC CASSKDSRTYEQYF
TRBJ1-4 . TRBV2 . TGTGCCAGCAGTAGGACAGTCTCAACTAATGAAAAACTGTTTTTT CASSRTVSTNEKLFF
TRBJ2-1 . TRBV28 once TGTGCCAGCAGTTTTCGTAGTGAGCAGTTCTTC CASSFRSEQFF
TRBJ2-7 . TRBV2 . TGTGCCAGCAGTGATCTAGATACCTACGAGCAGTACTTC CASSDLDTYEQYF
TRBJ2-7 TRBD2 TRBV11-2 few TGTGCCAGCAGACCCCTGCGCTCTAGCGGGTTCCTCTACGAGCAGTACTTC CASRPLRSSGFLYEQYF
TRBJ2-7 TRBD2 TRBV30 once TGTGCCTGGAGTGTTCGAAGCGGGGGGGCTCCTAGGGAGCAGTACTTC CAWSVRSGGAPREQYF
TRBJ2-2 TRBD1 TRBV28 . TGTGCCAGCAGCCGTACCGGGACAGGGAACACCGGGGAGCTGTTTTTT CASSRTGTGNTGELFF
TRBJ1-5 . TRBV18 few TGTGCCAGCACCACGCAGGGTGATCAGCCCCAGCATTTT CASTTQGDQPQHF
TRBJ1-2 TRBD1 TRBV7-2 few TGTGCCACGCGGGACAGGGGGCTTTTGGGCTACACCTTC CATRDRGLLGYTF
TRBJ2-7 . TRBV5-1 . TGCGCCAGCAGCTTATCCCCCGGGGGTCCCTACGAGCAGTACTTC CASSLSPGGPYEQYF
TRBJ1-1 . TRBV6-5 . TGTGCCAGCAGTTATCCTGGGGGCTTTGGAGCTTTCTTT CASSYPGGFGAFF
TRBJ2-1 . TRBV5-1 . TGCGCCAGCAGCTTCCGCGCATCCGGAGGGGAGCAGTTCTTC CASSFRASGGEQFF
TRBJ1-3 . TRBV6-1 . TGTGCCAGCAGTGGAGGCCATTCTGGAAACACCATATATTTT CASSGGHSGNTIYF
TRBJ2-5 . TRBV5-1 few TGCGCCAGCAGCTCCACACCCCAAGAGACCCAGTACTTC CASSSTPQETQYF
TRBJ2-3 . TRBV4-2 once TGTGCCAGCAGCCCGGAGACAGCCTTCACAGATACGCAGTATTTT CASSPETAFTDTQYF
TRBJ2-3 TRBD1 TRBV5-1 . TGCGCCAGCCGAATGACTGGGACAGGGGACCCAGATACGCAGTATTTT CASRMTGTGDPDTQYF
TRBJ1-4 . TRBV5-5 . TGTGCCAGCAGCTCGGGGGTAGAGATCCAGGAAAAACTGTTTTTT CASSSGVEIQEKLFF
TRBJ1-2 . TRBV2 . TGTGCCAGCAGTGCGGAGACTGGAGGCTACACCTTC CASSAETGGYTF
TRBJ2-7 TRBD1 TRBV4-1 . TGCGCCAGCAGCCCCGCGCCTCGGACAGGGGCGTTCGAGCAGTACTTC CASSPAPRTGAFEQYF
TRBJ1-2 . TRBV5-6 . TGTGCCAGCAGCTTGCGATCGTCTGGCTCTCCTGTCCTTAACTATGGCTACACCTTC CASSLRSSGSPVLNYGYTF
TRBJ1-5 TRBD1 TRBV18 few TGTGCCAGCTCACCAAACCAGGGGGCAGGGCAGCCCCAGCATTTT CASSPNQGAGQPQHF
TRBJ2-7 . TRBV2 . TGTGCCAGCAGTGCTGGGGGCCCCTACGAGCAGTACTTC CASSAGGPYEQYF
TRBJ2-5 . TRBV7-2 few TGTGCCAGCAGCTTGGGACTGGCCCGCGAGACCCAGTACTTC CASSLGLARETQYF
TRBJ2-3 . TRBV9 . TGTGCCAGCAGCGCCCTACAGGGAGCTAGCACAGATACGCAGTATTTT CASSALQGASTDTQYF
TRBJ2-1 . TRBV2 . TGTGCCAGCAGTGTAGCAGCGTCCTACAATGAGCAGTTCTTC CASSVAASYNEQFF
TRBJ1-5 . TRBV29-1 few TGCATCATTCGGGACAAACACAATCAGCCCCAGCATTTT CIIRDKHNQPQHF
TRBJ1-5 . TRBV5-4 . TGTGCCAGCAGCCGGGGGGGAGCCCGATATAGCAATCAGCCCCAGCATTTT CASSRGGARYSNQPQHF
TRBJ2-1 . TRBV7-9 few TGTGCCAGCAGCTTAAGCCGGATAGGGGCCTACAATGAGCAGTTCTTC CASSLSRIGAYNEQFF
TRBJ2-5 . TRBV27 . TGTGCCAGCAGTTTTGACGGGACATTCTCGAACCAAGAGACCCAGTACTTC CASSFDGTFSNQETQYF
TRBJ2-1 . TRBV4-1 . TGCGCCAGCAGCCAAGATCTTAATAAGCGTGAGCAGTTCTTC CASSQDLNKREQFF
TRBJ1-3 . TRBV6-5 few TGTGCCAGCTTGAGTTACAGTACAGGTGGAAACACCATATATTTT CASLSYSTGGNTIYF
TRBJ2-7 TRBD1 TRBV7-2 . TGTGCCAGCAGCTTAGTGGTGCTCGGGGACAGGGCCGGCTACGAGCAGTACTTC CASSLVVLGDRAGYEQYF
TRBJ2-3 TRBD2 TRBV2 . TGTGCCAGCAGTGTGAATAAGCGGGGGGAGGGTACGCAGTATTTT CASSVNKRGEGTQYF
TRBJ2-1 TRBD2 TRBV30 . TGTGCCTGGAGTGTACCTTATCTCGAGGCGGGGGGGCTAGAGCAGTTCTTC CAWSVPYLEAGGLEQFF
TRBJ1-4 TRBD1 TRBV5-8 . TGTGCCAGCAGCCCAGGACAGGGGGCGCCTAATGAAAAACTGTTTTTT CASSPGQGAPNEKLFF
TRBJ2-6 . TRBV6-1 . TGTGCCAGCGGAAAGGGCGGGGGCGGGGCCAACGTCCTGACTTTC CASGKGGGGANVLTF